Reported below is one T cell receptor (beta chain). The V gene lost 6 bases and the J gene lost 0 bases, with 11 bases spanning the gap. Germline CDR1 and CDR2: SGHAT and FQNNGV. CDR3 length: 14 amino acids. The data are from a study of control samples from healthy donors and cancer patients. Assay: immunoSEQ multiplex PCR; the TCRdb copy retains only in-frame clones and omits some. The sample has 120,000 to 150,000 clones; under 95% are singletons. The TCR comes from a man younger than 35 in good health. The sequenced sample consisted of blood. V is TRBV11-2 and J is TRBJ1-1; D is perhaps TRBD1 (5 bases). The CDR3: CASRLTGMNTEAFF. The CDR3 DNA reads TGTGCCAGCAGATTAACAGGTATGAACACTGAAGCTTTCTTT.